This T cell receptor beta chain comes out of a study of tumor and adjacent non-tumor tissue in lung cancer. Study-wide background: Patients comprised 12 adenocarcinoma, a couple of squamous cell carcinoma and 1 small cell lung cancer. Study findings and constraints: Tumor TCR diversity, when higher, was linked to shorter survival. Significantly higher TCR diversity was found in tumor than normal lung. Normal lung showed higher cumulative top 100 clone frequency than tumor.

This sample's RNA came from whole unsorted tissue. This non-tumor lung sample came from over 3 cm beyond the tumor edge. Concerning this clonotype: Antigen: not known. A read error may be the cause here, since a much bigger clone is one base away.

Three rounds of nested PCR, following a modified ARM-PCR protocol, produced the TCRbeta library. One entry per CDR3 protein results from TCRdb running MiXCR on the multiplex PCR reads. The repertoire holds some 99,000 distinct CDR3 sequences, with about 65% as singletons. V lost 2 bases to trimming and J lost 6 bases; unmatched junction nucleotides: 7. Germline loops: CDR1 MNHNY, CDR2 SVGAGI (reference sequence). This CDR3 is 16 amino acids long. This receptor was obtained from a man aged 55-75 years with non-small cell lung cancer. V and J are TRBV6-6 and TRBJ2-3, with 11 bases fitting TRBD2. Material for sequencing was distant non-tumor lung tissue. CDR3: CASSYALAGGKDTQYF. The DNA of the CDR3 is TGTGCCAGCAGTTACGCGTTAGCGGGAGGGAAGGATACGCAGTATTTT.